This T cell receptor (beta chain) was sequenced for a study of radiotherapy plus CTLA-4 blockade in lung cancer. The wider study: Among enrolled patients, under 20% responded and about 34% achieved disease control.

Concerning this clone: The antigen remains unidentified.

The method was immunoSEQ multiplex PCR; TCRdb's version includes in-frame clones alone and lacks a portion of them. The sample records around 77,000 clones, 70% to 85% being singletons. The CDR3 consists of 12 residues. CDR1 and CDR2 from the germline V gene are ENHRY and SYGVKD. Trimming took off 4 bases at V and 7 bases at J, with 11 bases between the two ends. Study findings and constraints: Reportedly, early blood T cell clone dynamics best predicted response, with interferon-beta.

The specimen comprised peripheral blood, sampled from a patient treated with radiotherapy plus ipilimumab. This TCR came from a human donor with non-small cell lung cancer whose response to radiotherapy plus ipilimumab could not be evaluated. The chain joins TRBV10-3 to TRBJ2-7; possibly TRBD2 for D (6 bases). CDR3 in DNA: TGTGCCATCAGTGGGGACTCAGGAGAGCAGTACTTC. Protein sequence: CAISGDSGEQYF.